A selection of T cell receptor beta chains follows, all from one sample in a study of shared clonotypes between healthy human individuals. Measured with immunoSEQ multiplex PCR; TCRdb has only the in-frame clones, and not every one. The sample yields around 440,000 clones, 70% to 80% seen once. Sequenced sample: PBMCs. These receptors were obtained from a woman aged 40 to 49 in good health. Some clones in this sample may be carry-over from other donors' samples. CDR3s include the opening cysteine and the closing phenylalanine or tryptophan. Each record gives: V gene, J gene, D gene, clone size, CDR3 DNA, CDR3 protein. D genes are given only for firm matches. Size is stated for part of the rows, as once, few or many counts, or as a class when the clone is expanded.

>TRBV15|TRBJ2-7|-|-
TGTGCCACCAGCAGACAGGGGGGAGAGCAGTACTTC
CATSRQGGEQYF
>TRBV2|TRBJ1-4|-|many
TGTGCCAGCAGTGAACGGGAAAAACTGTTTTTT
CASSEREKLFF
>TRBV30|TRBJ2-3|-|-
TGTGCCTGCCTCGGGGGCACATCGGTCACAGATACGCAGTATTTT
CACLGGTSVTDTQYF
>TRBV5-6|TRBJ2-7|TRBD2|few
TGTGCCAGCAGCCAGCTAGCGGGAGGTACCTACGAGCAGTACTTC
CASSQLAGGTYEQYF
>TRBV25-1|TRBJ2-5|TRBD2|-
TGTGCCAGCAGGGAACGACTAGCGGGAGTGGAGACCCAGTACTTC
CASRERLAGVETQYF
>TRBV7-2|TRBJ2-1|-|-
TGTGCCAGCAGCGCTCCTAGCAAGGTGGGTGAGCAGTTCTTC
CASSAPSKVGEQFF
>TRBV30|TRBJ1-1|-|-
TGTGCCTGGAGTAAGGGTTTGAACACTGAAGCTTTCTTT
CAWSKGLNTEAFF
>TRBV29-1|TRBJ1-2|-|-
TGCAGCGTTGAAGATCTGAGGAAGGGTGGCTACACCTTC
CSVEDLRKGGYTF
>TRBV19|TRBJ2-6|TRBD1|-
TGTGCCAGTAGCCCGTTTTCGACAGGGACTGGGGCCAACGTCCTGACTTTC
CASSPFSTGTGANVLTF
>TRBV15|TRBJ2-7|-|-
TGTGCCACCAGCGGAGGGAGTGGTATCTACGAGCAGTACTTC
CATSGGSGIYEQYF
>TRBV7-2|TRBJ1-2|TRBD1|-
TGTGCCAGCAGTTCTGGACAGGGTGGCTATGGCTACACCTTC
CASSSGQGGYGYTF
>TRBV6-5|TRBJ1-1|-|-
TGTGCCAGCAGTTGGGGGGGCAGAGAAGCTTTCTTT
CASSWGGREAFF
>TRBV7-2|TRBJ1-2|TRBD1|few
TGTGCCAGCAGCCAGACAGGGGATGGCTACACCTTC
CASSQTGDGYTF
>TRBV2|TRBJ2-1|TRBD2|once
TGTGCCAGCAGGGGGGGGACTAGCTCGATCAATGAGCAGTTCTTC
CASRGGTSSINEQFF
>TRBV5-1|TRBJ2-7|-|few
TGCGCCAGCCATCAAGGGGCGGGGACCTACGAGCAGTACTTC
CASHQGAGTYEQYF
>TRBV5-6|TRBJ1-2|TRBD1|-
TGTGCCAGCAGCTTTACAGGGGGTGGCTACACCTTC
CASSFTGGGYTF
>TRBV4-3|TRBJ2-5|TRBD2|-
TGCGCCAGCAGCTTACATCTAGCGGGAGGTCGGGAGACCCAGTACTTC
CASSLHLAGGRETQYF
>TRBV29-1|TRBJ1-1|-|-
TGCAGCGTTGAAGATCGCAATCTCATGAACACTGAAGCTTTCTTT
CSVEDRNLMNTEAFF
>TRBV5-6|TRBJ2-1|-|-
TGTGCCAGCAGCTTGGGGGGCAGCTCCTACAATGAGCAGTTCTTC
CASSLGGSSYNEQFF
>TRBV28|TRBJ2-6|TRBD1|-
TGTGCCACCACCGAGGAGCTGGGACAGAGCTCTGGGGCCAACGTCCTGACTTTC
CATTEELGQSSGANVLTF
>TRBV19|TRBJ1-4|-|-
TGTGCCAGTAGTATAATGCAGGGCCTGCCTCAAAAAGGGATGTTTTTT
CASSIMQGLPQKGMFF
>TRBV11-2|TRBJ2-1|-|-
TGTGCCAGCAGCTTAGATCGAGGGGCTGAGCAGTTCTTC
CASSLDRGAEQFF
>TRBV30|TRBJ1-3|-|-
TGTGCCTGGAGTCCATCTGGAAACACCATATATTTT
CAWSPSGNTIYF
>TRBV5-1|TRBJ2-7|TRBD1|-
TGCGCCAGCAGCTTGTCGAGGGGGCGATACGAGCAGTACTTC
CASSLSRGRYEQYF
>TRBV4-1|TRBJ2-3|TRBD1|-
TGCGCCAGCAGCCTCCGGGACAGGGTGACAGATACGCAGTATTTT
CASSLRDRVTDTQYF
>TRBV13|TRBJ2-5|TRBD1|-
TGTGCCAGCAGCCCCAGGGGACAGGGAGAAGAGACCCAGTACTTC
CASSPRGQGEETQYF
>TRBV28|TRBJ1-5|-|-
TGTGCCAGCAGTTACGGGGAACAGCCCCAGCATTTT
CASSYGEQPQHF
>TRBV10-1|TRBJ2-7|-|-
TGCGCCAGCAGTGAGTCGAACCGGGACACCACCTACGAGCAGTACTTC
CASSESNRDTTYEQYF
>TRBV28|TRBJ1-1|-|-
TGTGCCAGCAGTTCCCTCCGGGACGGCACTGAAGCTTTCTTT
CASSSLRDGTEAFF
>TRBV5-1|TRBJ2-1|TRBD1|-
TGCGCCAGCAGCTTGGACAGGGGTAATGAGCAGTTCTTC
CASSLDRGNEQFF
>TRBV30|TRBJ1-1|-|-
TGTGCCTGGACCCAACAAATGAGGGTATCTCCAGCTTTCTTT
CAWTQQMRVSPAFF
>TRBV6-1|TRBJ2-7|-|-
TGTGCCAGCAGTGAAACAGGCAGACCCTACGAGCAGTACTTC
CASSETGRPYEQYF
>TRBV29-1|TRBJ2-3|-|-
TGCAGCGTTATCCGGCGGGGCACAGATACGCAGTATTTT
CSVIRRGTDTQYF
>TRBV7-9|TRBJ2-2|-|-
TGTGCCAGCAGCCGCGCAGGGTCGTGGGGGGAGCTGTTTTTT
CASSRAGSWGELFF
>TRBV7-9|TRBJ1-4|TRBD1|-
TGTGCCAGCAGCCACAGGGGGCCGGATGAAAAACTGTTTTTT
CASSHRGPDEKLFF
>TRBV30|TRBJ1-1|-|many
TGTGCCTGGAAGCGGGGGTCCACTGAAGCTTTCTTT
CAWKRGSTEAFF
>TRBV19|TRBJ1-2|-|-
TGTGCCAGTAGTATCTTTCTAGGGTCTTCTAACTATGGCTACACCTTC
CASSIFLGSSNYGYTF
>TRBV5-1|TRBJ2-7|TRBD1|once
TGCGCCAGCCGGTACCCCGGGACAGCCTACGAGCAGTACTTC
CASRYPGTAYEQYF
>TRBV29-1|TRBJ2-2|-|-
TGCAGCGTTGAACAGGGTTGGGAGCTGTTTTTT
CSVEQGWELFF
>TRBV11-2|TRBJ2-7|-|-
TGTGCCAGCAGCTTAGATACGGGAAACGAGCAGTACTTC
CASSLDTGNEQYF
>TRBV4-2|TRBJ1-5|-|-
TGTGCCAGCAGCCAAGAAGATTACAGTAATCAGCCCCAGCATTTT
CASSQEDYSNQPQHF
>TRBV28|TRBJ2-3|-|-
TGTGCCAGCAGTTTAATAGGAGGGGCGGGGACAGATACGCAGTATTTT
CASSLIGGAGTDTQYF